This entry describes one T cell receptor (beta chain). Its antigen is unidentified. Clones were read by immunoSEQ multiplex PCR, and TCRdb kept only the in-frame ones, dropping some. The sample carries over 1.4 million clones, roughly 96% recorded once. A split of CD4+ cells into CD45RA+ naive and CD45RA-negative memory subsets was performed. Germline values: CDR1 KGHSH, CDR2 LQKENI. The CDR3 sequence is 15 residues long. Germline trimming cut 1 base from V and 3 bases from J; bases unmatched to any gene: 3. The sample belongs to a study of shared clonotypes between healthy human individuals. Study observations and caveats: Memory subsets had estimated richness that was generally smaller than that of naive subsets. All-four-donor shared clonotypes had higher generation probabilities than non-shared clonotypes did. Clonotype sharing among donors likely depends on sequencing depth.

Material: naive CD4+ T cells sorted from blood. The subset: CD45RA+ positively selected. V gene TRBV18 combines with J gene TRBJ1-1; TRBD1 aligns across 9 bases. The origin of this receptor is a man aged 30 to 39 in good health. The CDR3 loop reads CASSPRTGEDTEAFF. CDR3 DNA sequence: TGTGCCAGCTCACCACGGACAGGGGAGGACACTGAAGCTTTCTTT.